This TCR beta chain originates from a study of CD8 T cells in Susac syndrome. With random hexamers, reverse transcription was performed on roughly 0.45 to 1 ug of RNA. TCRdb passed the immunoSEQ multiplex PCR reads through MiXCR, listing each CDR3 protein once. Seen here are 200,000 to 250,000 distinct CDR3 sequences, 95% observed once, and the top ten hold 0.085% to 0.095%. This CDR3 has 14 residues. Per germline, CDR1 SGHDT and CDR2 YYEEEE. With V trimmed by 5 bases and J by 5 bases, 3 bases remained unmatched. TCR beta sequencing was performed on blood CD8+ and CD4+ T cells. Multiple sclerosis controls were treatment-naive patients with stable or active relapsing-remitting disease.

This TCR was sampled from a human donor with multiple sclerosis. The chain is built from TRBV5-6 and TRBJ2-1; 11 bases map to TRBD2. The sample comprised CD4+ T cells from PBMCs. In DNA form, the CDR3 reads TGTGCCAGCAGAGGACTAGCGGGCGACAATGAGCAGTTCTTC. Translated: CASRGLAGDNEQFF.